The 15 T cell receptor beta chains in this list originate from one sample, sequenced in a study of T cells in localized non-small cell lung cancer. The protocol was immunoSEQ multiplex PCR, while the TCRdb copy is restricted to in-frame clones and leaves out a portion. This sample has more than 2,000 clones, with about 30% found just once. The sequenced sample was normal lung tissue next to the tumor, obtained before any cancer treatment. The source is a man aged 40 to 70 with stage I lung adenocarcinoma.

The CDR3 region has the DNA TGTGCCAGTAGTATCGCACGGCAGAATTCACCCCTCCACTTT. Its translation is CASSIARQNSPLHF. V and J are TRBV19 and TRBJ1-6; D gene unclear. V lost 3 bases and J lost 7, with 10 bases in between. This CDR3 has 14 amino acids. Germline CDR1 reads LNHDA; CDR2 reads SQIVND (reference sequence).

The rearrangement joins TRBV28 to TRBJ2-5, with a possible D match to TRBD1 (6 bases). Trimming took 4 bases from V and 5 from J, leaving 17 bases between them. This CDR3 region has 15 residues. In germline, CDR1 is MDHEN, CDR2 SYDVKM. CDR3 bases: TGTGCCAGCAGTTACCCGGACAGCTCGGAGGAGACCCAGTACTTC. Its translation is CASSYPDSSEETQYF.

CDR3 region: CASGLVSEQYF. DNA of the CDR3: TGTGCTAGTGGTTTGGTAAGCGAGCAGTACTTC. This chain connects TRBV12-5 to TRBJ2-7, with D unresolved. V shed 0 bases and J shed 6 bases, with 3 bases lying between them. CDR1 is LGHNT and CDR2 is FRNRAP in the germline V gene. This CDR3 region has 11 residues.

The V call is TRBV10-2, the J call TRBJ1-6; D perhaps matches TRBD1 (5 bases). The CDR3 totals 13 residues. Deletions cut 6 bases from V and 14 bases from J, with 17 bases between. Germline V lookup: CDR1 WSHSY, CDR2 SAAADI. CDR3 protein: CASSGGRFETLHF. DNA of the CDR3: TGCGCCAGCAGCGGGGGACGGTTCGAGACCCTCCACTTT.

This sequence joins TRBV15 and TRBJ1-6; 11 bases line up with TRBD1. The CDR3 extends over 14 amino acids. Trimming cost V 4 bases and J 14 bases; bases outside gene matches: 7. Looked up from germline, CDR1 is LNHNV and CDR2 is YYDKDF (reference sequence). The CDR3 region has the DNA TGTGCCACCAGCACCGGGACAGGGGGTCTATCCCTCCACTTT. Its protein is CATSTGTGGLSLHF.

The V and J genes are TRBV19 and TRBJ2-3, with 7 bases aligning to TRBD1. Germline lookup yields CDR1 LNHDA and CDR2 SQIVND (reference sequence). With 6 bases clipped from V and 6 bases from J, the junction kept 6 bases outside the gene matches. CDR3 length: 13 amino acids. CDR3 in DNA: TGTGCCAGTAGGCCAGACAGGGCCGATACGCAGTATTTT. It translates to CASRPDRADTQYF.

This sequence joins TRBV19 and TRBJ2-3; TRBD1 might be the D (6 bases). This CDR3 has 12 residues. Germline values: CDR1 LNHDA, CDR2 SQIVND (reference sequence). V lost 4 bases, J lost 6 bases, and 8 bases lay in between. CDR3 residues: CASSNRADTQYF. As DNA, the CDR3 is TGTGCCAGTAGTAACAGGGCGGATACGCAGTATTTT.

The J gene is TRBJ1-2, the V gene TRBV19; a possible D gene is TRBD1 (5 bases). From germline, CDR1 is LNHDA and CDR2 SQIVND (reference sequence). The CDR3 runs 12 residues. V was clipped by 6 bases and J by 6 bases, with 11 bases between them. As DNA, the CDR3 is TGTGCCAGTAGCGATCAGGGAAATGGCTACACCTTC. Amino acids: CASSDQGNGYTF.

The chain uses TRBV28 and TRBJ1-5; perhaps TRBD1 as D (5 bases). V lost 6 bases and J 11 bases, leaving 20 bases between the germline ends. The germline CDR1 and CDR2 sequences are MDHEN and SYDVKM. The CDR3 consists of 14 residues. CDR3 DNA: TGTGCCAGCAGCTCCAAGACAGTTGGTTGGGCCCAGCATTTT. Its protein product is CASSSKTVGWAQHF.

A few counts support this clone. The chain joins TRBV28 to TRBJ2-5; D is uncertain. V lost 2 bases, J lost 4 bases, and 5 bases lay in between. There are 12 residues in the CDR3. Germline loops: CDR1 MDHEN, CDR2 SYDVKM. The CDR3 DNA reads as TGTGCCAGCAGTTTAAACCGAGAGACCCAGTACTTC. Amino acids: CASSLNRETQYF.

The chain couples TRBV6-8 to TRBJ2-2, with TRBD2 identical over 11 bases. CDR1 and CDR2 (germline): MNHGY, SAAAGT. This CDR3 contains 18 residues. V lost 2 bases, J lost 0 bases, and 5 bases stayed unmatched. CDR3 in DNA: TGTGCCAGCAGTTACCGCAGGACTAGCGGGTCGAACACCGGGGAGCTGTTTTTT. Its protein is CASSYRRTSGSNTGELFF.

This chain connects TRBV4-1 to TRBJ2-2, with D perhaps being TRBD1 or TRBD2 (6 bases each). Per germline, CDR1 MGHRA and CDR2 YSYEKL. The germline V and J ends were trimmed by 4 bases and 4 bases, with 13 bases remaining between them. The CDR3 runs to 15 residues. The DNA for the CDR3 is TGCGCCAGCAGCCCCCGGGGGCCCCTCACCGGGGAGCTGTTTTTT. As protein: CASSPRGPLTGELFF.

Sample share makes this clone medium-sized. The rearrangement uses TRBV9 and TRBJ1-5; 8 bases align to TRBD1. Germline CDR1 is SGDLS and CDR2 is YYNGEE. CDR3 length equals 14 residues. J gave up 2 bases and V 6 bases, and 4 bases lay outside the gene matches. The CDR3 spells CASTGQGGNQPQHF. The DNA of the CDR3 is TGTGCCAGCACCGGACAGGGCGGCAATCAGCCCCAGCATTTT.

This chain connects TRBV19 to TRBJ1-6, with 9 bases aligning to TRBD1. CDR3 length equals 16 residues. Trimming removed 5 bases from V and 5 bases from J; junction bases left unmatched: 7. The V gene's germline CDR1 is LNHDA and CDR2 SQIVND (reference sequence). DNA for the CDR3: TGTGCCAGTAGTCTCGGGACAGGGAGGGATAATTCACCCCTCCACTTT. Translated, it gives CASSLGTGRDNSPLHF.

Only a few counts were recorded for this clone. No DNA is shown, since the ends of the CDR3 on it are uncertain; the CDR3 is the one TCRdb lists. The chain combines TRBV12-2 with TRBJ2-7; the table's D call of TRBD2 was not tested on the DNA. TRBV12-2 represents a pseudogene. Inclusive of both ends, the CDR3 amounts to 15 amino acids. The CDR3 sequence is CASRLVGGGSTGQYF.